The clone carrying this TCR beta chain was recorded once. Its antigen is not known. A read error may account for a junction end that differs from germline. Sample-barcoded 5' priming and a J-beta primer mix drove a second PCR of roughly 6 to 12 cycles. Each TCR beta cDNA got a 12-nucleotide random molecular identifier. Sequencing recovered at least 2.5 million CDR3-containing paired-end reads from each sample. TCRdb called the 5' RACE reads again in MiXCR, with one record for every CDR3 protein. The sample gives some 640,000 distinct CDR3 sequences, 25% to 30% of which show up once; around a sixth is in the top ten. These data come from a study of blood T cells in healthy people across ages. Study in general: Every two T cells gave about one barcoded beta molecule via template switching.

CDR3 size: 13 residues. Germline V CDR1 and CDR2: SQVTM, ANQGSEA. Overall study findings and caveats: A greater number of naive CD4+ cells and higher diversity distinguished long-lived donors from aged donors.

What was sequenced was blood. The chain is built from TRBV29-1 and TRBJ2-1; TRBD1 is a possible D gene (7 bases). The source is a woman of 80 years or more in good health. The CDR3 loop reads CSAFQGGCNERFF. The CDR3 coding sequence is TGCAGCGCATTTCAGGGGGGTTGCAATGAGCGGTTCTTC.